The present TCR beta chain was sequenced within a study of blood T cell repertoires in COVID-19. Study-wide context: Researchers got acute and convalescent COVID-19 samples from the United States, Italy and Spain. T cells, B-cell-depleted T cells, or PBMCs provided the cDNA or gDNA that served as material.

As handled by the study authors: Quantification of nucleated cells was approximated via reference gene primer amplification. Some clones are missing from TCRdb's copy, which holds only in-frame ones; the method was immunoSEQ multiplex PCR. That table is the source of V, J and clone size, and D and trimming were worked out from the DNA. The sample lists 250,000 to 300,000 clones, 89% occurring once. The CDR3 consists of 18 residues. Germline values: CDR1 MRHNA, CDR2 SNTAGT. Trimming stripped 4 bases from V and 0 bases from J, with 21 bases between. This clonotype originated in an older woman with acute or convalescent COVID-19. The material sequenced was peripheral blood. J is TRBJ1-2 and V is TRBV6-4; D uncertain. CDR3 DNA: TGTGCCAGCAGTGGCGGCGGCACCCGATTATTCTCTAACTATGGCTACACCTTC. Residues: CASSGGGTRLFSNYGYTF.